The 20 T cell receptor beta chains in this list originate from one sample, sequenced in a study of T cell changes during pregnancy in multiple sclerosis. Using immunoSEQ multiplex PCR, the repertoire was profiled, and TCRdb retains in-frame clones only, with some absent. Of about 40,000 clones in the sample, 88% were seen once. The sequenced sample was CD4+ T cells from peripheral blood mononuclear cells, obtained in the second trimester of pregnancy. Receptors originate from a female donor with multiple sclerosis, enrolled in a pregnancy study.

The V gene is TRBV5-1, the J gene TRBJ1-4; 7 bases are shared with TRBD1. CDR3 length: 14 amino acids. Trimming took 4 bases from V and 3 from J; bases not matched to a gene: 3. Germline loops: CDR1 SGHRS, CDR2 YFSETQ. CDR3 region: CASSDRVANEKLFF. CDR3 DNA sequence: TGCGCCAGCAGCGACAGGGTCGCTAATGAAAAACTGTTTTTT. Drawing the rest from reference TRBV5-1 and TRBJ1-4, the complete variable domain is KAGVTQTPRYLIKTRGQQVTLSCSPISGHRSVSWYQQTPGQGLQFLFEYFSETQRNKGNFPGRFSGRQFSNSRSEMNVSTLELGDSALYLCASSDRVANEKLFFGSGTQLSVL.

This chain uses TRBV15 with TRBJ2-7; D possibly corresponds to TRBD1 (5 bases). The CDR3 has 14 amino acids. The germline gives CDR1 LNHNV, CDR2 YYDKDF (reference sequence). Trimming took 5 bases from V and 2 from J, leaving 13 bases between them. The CDR3 sequence is CATSPSRGPYEQYF. For the CDR3, the DNA is TGTGCCACCAGCCCCTCTAGGGGCCCCTACGAGCAGTACTTC.

The rearrangement joins TRBV27 to TRBJ2-3, with a possible D match to TRBD1 (6 bases). Germline V lookup: CDR1 MNHEY, CDR2 SMNVEV (reference sequence). The V end was cut by 6 bases, the J end by 5 bases, with 12 bases between. The CDR3 covers 13 residues. CDR3 in DNA: TGTGCCAGCAGCCAAGGGACAATAGATACGCAGTATTTT. Its protein product is CASSQGTIDTQYF.

V usage is TRBV6-6 and J usage is TRBJ1-1; the match to TRBD1 covers 9 bases. Losses at the gene ends were 6 bases for V and 4 bases for J; bases not matched to a gene: 6. Germline V CDR1 and CDR2: MNHNY, SVGAGI (reference sequence). The CDR3 totals 14 residues. The CDR3 loop reads CASRRDRAGTEAFF. CDR3 nucleotide sequence: TGTGCCAGCAGACGGGACAGGGCCGGCACTGAAGCTTTCTTT.

J is TRBJ2-7 and V is TRBV27; 8 nucleotides agree with TRBD2. V lost 6 bases to trimming and J lost 0 bases; unmatched junction nucleotides: 7. The CDR3 length is 15 residues. The germline gives CDR1 MNHEY, CDR2 SMNVEV (reference sequence). The CDR3 nucleotides read TGTGCCAGCAGAACTAGACTAGCGCTCTCCTACGAGCAGTACTTC. Amino acid sequence: CASRTRLALSYEQYF.

The chain carries TRBV6-5 and TRBJ1-1; the D is unclear. Germline lookup yields CDR1 MNHEY and CDR2 SVGAGI. With 4 bases removed from V and 0 bases from J, the gap between germline ends came to 9 bases. CDR3 size: 14 residues. CDR3 loop: CASSLRGLNTEAFF. CDR3 DNA sequence: TGTGCCAGCAGTTTGAGAGGGTTGAACACTGAAGCTTTCTTT.

This rearrangement joins TRBV28 to TRBJ2-7; 8 bases are a match to TRBD2. Germline CDR1 and CDR2: MDHEN and SYDVKM. Trimming removed 5 bases from V and 3 bases from J; junction bases left unmatched: 9. This CDR3 has 15 residues. The CDR3 loop reads CASSGGRRGGYEQYF. In DNA form, the CDR3 reads TGTGCCAGCAGTGGCGGGAGGAGGGGTGGCTACGAGCAGTACTTC. Combining the CDR3 with reference TRBV28 and TRBJ2-7 gives the whole variable domain DVKVTQSSRYLVKRTGEKVFLECVQDMDHENMFWYRQDPGLGLRLIYFSYDVKMKEKGDIPEGYSVSREKKERFSLILESASTNQTSMYLCASSGGRRGGYEQYFGPGTRLTVT.

V and J are TRBV19 and TRBJ2-7, with 7 bases matching TRBD1. V trimming: 6 bases; J trimming: 6 bases; junction bases outside the gene matches: 8. The CDR3 contains 13 residues. Germline V CDR1 and CDR2: LNHDA, SQIVND (reference sequence). The CDR3, as DNA: TGTGCCAGTAGCGCCGACAGGGTTGGCGAGCAGTACTTC. Amino acid sequence: CASSADRVGEQYF. The full variable domain, completed using reference TRBV19 and TRBJ2-7, is DGGITQSPKYLFRKEGQNVTLSCEQNLNHDAMYWYRQDPGQGLRLIYYSQIVNDFQKGDIAEGYSVSREKKESFPLTVTSAQKNPTAFYLCASSADRVGEQYFGPGTRLTVT.

The chain recombines TRBV18 with TRBJ2-7; 9 bases align to TRBD1. Germline V gene lookup returns CDR1 KGHSH and CDR2 LQKENI. Trimming took 5 bases from V and 5 from J; bases not matched to a gene: 4. This CDR3 is built from 13 residues. CDR3: CASSATGGNEQYF. CDR3 nucleotide sequence: TGTGCCAGCTCAGCGACAGGGGGAAACGAGCAGTACTTC.

The genes are TRBV5-1 and TRBJ2-7, with D perhaps matching TRBD2 (6 bases). The V gene lost 5 bases and the J gene lost 0 bases, with 12 bases spanning the gap. Germline CDR1 SGHRS, CDR2 YFSETQ. The CDR3 has 14 residues. CDR3 in DNA: TGCGCCAGCAGTACGAGCGGGCGCTCCTACGAGCAGTACTTC. Residues: CASSTSGRSYEQYF. Variable domain in full (rest from reference TRBV5-1 and TRBJ2-7): KAGVTQTPRYLIKTRGQQVTLSCSPISGHRSVSWYQQTPGQGLQFLFEYFSETQRNKGNFPGRFSGRQFSNSRSEMNVSTLELGDSALYLCASSTSGRSYEQYFGPGTRLTVT.

The genes are TRBV19 and TRBJ2-5; possible D gene TRBD2, 5 bases. Germline V gives CDR1 LNHDA, CDR2 SQIVND (reference sequence). The V gene lost 4 bases and the J gene lost 4 bases, with 13 bases spanning the gap. This CDR3 has 14 amino acids. CDR3 coding DNA: TGTGCCAGTAGTAGCAGAGGGTTTGTAGAGACCCAGTACTTC. As protein: CASSSRGFVETQYF.

This clone was found a few times. V gene TRBV21-1 combines with J gene TRBJ2-2; TRBD2 was called by the table and not checked on the DNA. TRBV21-1 is assigned pseudogene status. The CDR3 runs to 10 residues. This chain's CDR3 is CASSYGELFF. For the CDR3, the DNA is TGTGCCAGCAGTTATGGGGAGCTGTTTTTT.

This chain joins TRBV28 and TRBJ2-3; 9 positions agree with TRBD2. The CDR3 totals 15 residues. Per germline, CDR1 MDHEN and CDR2 SYDVKM. V shed 6 bases and J 0 bases; nucleotides not matched to a gene: 4. Here the CDR3 reads CASSPRGGSTDTQYF. The CDR3 nucleotides read TGTGCCAGCAGCCCGCGGGGGGGCAGCACAGATACGCAGTATTTT. The whole variable domain, filled in from reference TRBV28 and TRBJ2-3, reads DVKVTQSSRYLVKRTGEKVFLECVQDMDHENMFWYRQDPGLGLRLIYFSYDVKMKEKGDIPEGYSVSREKKERFSLILESASTNQTSMYLCASSPRGGSTDTQYFGPGTRLTVL.

The V call is TRBV7-9, the J call TRBJ2-1; 7 nucleotides agree with TRBD2. This CDR3 region has 15 residues. The germline gives CDR1 SEHNR, CDR2 FQNEAQ (reference sequence). The J segment lost 10 bases and the V segment lost 6 bases, leaving 15 bases of the junction unmatched. This chain's CDR3 is CASSQARTRPREQFF. CDR3 DNA: TGTGCCAGCAGTCAAGCTAGGACTAGGCCAAGGGAGCAGTTCTTC.

V and J are TRBV7-9 and TRBJ2-1, with 8 bases matching TRBD2. Trimming at V came to 2 bases and at J to 3 bases, leaving 9 bases not matched to a gene. CDR1 is SEHNR and CDR2 is FQNEAQ in the germline V gene (reference sequence). The CDR3 runs to 17 residues. The CDR3, as DNA: TGTGCCAGCAGCTTATCGAAACCGGGACTAGGCTACAATGAGCAGTTCTTC. It encodes CASSLSKPGLGYNEQFF.

The V call is TRBV27, the J call TRBJ2-7, with D tentatively TRBD1 (5 bases). The CDR3 has 14 residues. CDR1 MNHEY and CDR2 SMNVEV come from the germline V gene (reference sequence). Trimming took off 6 bases at V and 7 bases at J, with 19 bases between the two ends. CDR3: CASRPLGVSGEQYF. The CDR3 DNA sequence: TGTGCCAGCAGGCCCCTAGGGGTGAGTGGGGAGCAGTACTTC.

This chain uses TRBV7-2 with TRBJ2-7; the D gene is possibly TRBD2 (5 bases). Trimming removed 5 bases at V and 1 base at J, with 12 bases between. Germline assignment: CDR1 SGHTA and CDR2 FQGNSA. The CDR3 runs 14 residues. CDR3 nucleotides: TGTGCCAGCAGCCCAGACTATAAATCCTACGAGCAGTACTTC. It encodes CASSPDYKSYEQYF.

The V call is TRBV5-1, the J call TRBJ2-3; 7 nucleotides agree with TRBD1. The V segment lost 2 bases and the J segment 2 bases; nucleotides outside the gene matches: 2. Germline V gene sequence: CDR1 SGHRS, CDR2 YFSETQ. This CDR3 has 14 amino acids. This chain's CDR3 is CASSLQGSTDTQYF. The CDR3 DNA reads as TGCGCCAGCAGCTTACAGGGGTCCACAGATACGCAGTATTTT.

The chain uses TRBV2 and TRBJ1-4, with D possibly TRBD1 on 5 matching bases. CDR1 SNHLY and CDR2 FYNNEI come from the germline V gene. V lost 4 bases to trimming and J lost 3 bases, with 12 bases between them. The CDR3 runs 15 residues. The CDR3 spells CASSVGGLANEKLFF. The CDR3, as DNA: TGTGCCAGCAGTGTTGGGGGACTCGCTAATGAAAAACTGTTTTTT.

Details on this clone: The same CDR3 is also encoded by other DNA sequences in this sample. This chain connects TRBV5-1 to TRBJ2-3, with D perhaps TRBD1 (5 bases). V was shortened by 0 bases and J by 0 bases, with 8 bases between the two germline ends. Germline values: CDR1 SGHRS, CDR2 YFSETQ. There are 15 residues in the CDR3. This CDR3 reads CASSLGQGSTDTQYF. In nucleotides, the CDR3 is TGCGCCAGCAGCTTGGGGCAGGGTAGCACAGATACGCAGTATTTT. Looking up the rest from reference TRBV5-1 and TRBJ2-3 gives the full variable domain: KAGVTQTPRYLIKTRGQQVTLSCSPISGHRSVSWYQQTPGQGLQFLFEYFSETQRNKGNFPGRFSGRQFSNSRSEMNVSTLELGDSALYLCASSLGQGSTDTQYFGPGTRLTVL.